The present entry profiles one T cell receptor (beta chain) with its context. Its specificity is unknown. This sample is part of a study of cytomegalovirus exposure and HLA in healthy donors. Overall study results and limits: Later, an analysis found that TCR clusters from the first cohort tended to co-occur in the 110 or so validation repertoires.

Only in-frame clones appear in the TCRdb table, and some are missing; sequencing was by immunoSEQ multiplex PCR. The table lists approximately 58,000 clones, around 95% of them singletons. After removal of 5 bases from V and 8 bases from J, the junction contained 8 bases not matched to a gene. Germline loops: CDR1 SGHTA, CDR2 FQGNSA. The CDR3 consists of 13 residues. The source material was PBMCs. The clonotype originates from a woman between 18 and 29 years old in good health and CMV-seropositive. The rearrangement uses TRBV7-2 and TRBJ1-2, with 7 bases fitting TRBD1. The CDR3 DNA sequence: TGTGCCAGCAGCCAGCGGACAGGCTACGGCTACACCTTC. It yields the protein CASSQRTGYGYTF.